This T cell receptor (beta chain) derives from a study of response to subunit inactivated influenza vaccine. One entry per CDR3 protein, called by TCRdb with MiXCR from the RT-PCR reads. The table lists about 780,000 distinct CDR3 sequences, under 20% of them singletons, with under 13% in the top ten. As regards this clonotype: The antigen remains undetermined.

This CDR3 spans 17 amino acids. Germline values: CDR1 DFQATT, CDR2 SNEGSKA (reference sequence). The V gene end was trimmed by 4 bases and the J gene end by 3 bases; junction bases not matched to a gene: 10. Study conclusions and caveats: There was a suggestion from the authors that each seasonal influenza vaccination recruits few new T cells.

The J gene is TRBJ2-5, the V gene TRBV20-1, with 14 bases identical to TRBD2. The sample was PBMCs from blood, taken about 5 days after vaccination. This sequence originates from a man aged 50-59 years who received an inactivated influenza vaccine. This CDR3 reads CSANRLAGGPREETQYF. For the CDR3, the DNA is TGCAGTGCTAACCGACTAGCGGGAGGGCCGAGGGAAGAGACCCAGTACTTC.